These 20 T cell receptor beta chains originate from one sample sequenced in a study of blood T cell repertoires in COVID-19. Profiled with immunoSEQ multiplex PCR; TCRdb holds only in-frame clones, not every one. This sample has about 83,000 clones, with around three quarters found just once. Sequenced material: peripheral blood. These receptors were collected from a woman older than 75 with active or convalescent COVID-19.

Regarding this clone: A junction boundary mismatches the germline segment, possibly from a read error. The chain couples TRBV29-1 to TRBJ1-4; D uncertain. Germline CDR1 SQVTM, CDR2 ANQGSEA. The CDR3 spans 11 residues. DNA for the CDR3: TGCAGCGTCCAAACTAGTGAAAAACTGTTTTTT. The encoded protein is CSVQTSEKLFF.

The chain uses TRBV29-1 and TRBJ2-2, with 8 bases that match TRBD2. This CDR3 spans 14 amino acids. Germline V gene data show CDR1 as SQVTM and CDR2 as ANQGSEA. With V trimmed by 5 bases and J by 8 bases, 10 bases remained unmatched. The CDR3 DNA reads as TGCAGCGTTCGTACCGGGACTAGGATTGGGGAGCTGTTTTTT. Its translation is CSVRTGTRIGELFF.

The sample holds one count of this clone. The chain is built from TRBV19 and TRBJ2-5; 7 bases line up with TRBD1. Germline V gene data show CDR1 as LNHDA and CDR2 as SQIVND (reference sequence). The V gene end was trimmed by 4 bases and the J gene end by 1 base; junction bases not matched to a gene: 9. The CDR3 covers 16 residues. The CDR3 loop is CASSTPNRGGQETQYF. The CDR3 DNA is TGTGCCAGTAGTACCCCTAACAGGGGTGGCCAAGAGACCCAGTACTTC.

The gene calls are TRBV5-1 and TRBJ2-7; 8 bases match TRBD2. Trimming took 0 bases from V and 1 from J; bases not matched to a gene: 9. This CDR3 has 17 residues. Germline lookup yields CDR1 SGHRS and CDR2 YFSETQ. The CDR3 DNA reads as TGCGCCAGCAGCTTGGCTGTAACCATAGCGGGGTCCTACGAGCAGTACTTC. Amino acids: CASSLAVTIAGSYEQYF.

The CDR3 loop is CASRGGTDLGQPQHF. The CDR3 nucleotides read TGTGCCAGCAGGGGCGGGACGGACTTAGGTCAGCCCCAGCATTTT. J is TRBJ1-5 and V is TRBV6-5; D perhaps matches TRBD1 (5 bases). The germline CDR1 and CDR2 sequences are MNHEY and SVGAGI. The CDR3 is made up of 15 amino acids. Trimming cost V 6 bases and J 6 bases, with 18 bases left between them.

The V gene is TRBV2, the J gene TRBJ2-2; D remains unclear. Trimming stripped 5 bases from V and 4 bases from J, with 17 bases between. This CDR3 has 16 amino acids. CDR1 SNHLY and CDR2 FYNNEI come from the germline V gene. Written as DNA, the CDR3 is TGTGCCAGCAGTCCACCGGCGGATATTAGCACCGGGGAGCTGTTTTTT. Protein product: CASSPPADISTGELFF.

The chain recombines TRBV4-3 with TRBJ1-2; D is possibly TRBD1 (5 bases). The germline V gene has CDR1 LGHNA and CDR2 YSLEER. This CDR3 region has 14 residues. Trimming pared 0 bases from V and 2 bases from J, leaving 7 bases between. Here the CDR3 DNA reads TGCGCCAGCAGCCAAGATCGGGGGAACTATGGCTACACCTTC. This codes for CASSQDRGNYGYTF.

V gene TRBV14 combines with J gene TRBJ2-3; D unresolved. Germline-derived CDR1 and CDR2 are SGHDN and FVKESK. V was trimmed by 1 base and J by 2 bases, leaving 7 bases between them. This CDR3 has 14 residues. In DNA, the CDR3 is TGTGCCAGCAGCCAAGGACTGTTCACAGATACGCAGTATTTT. Amino acids: CASSQGLFTDTQYF.

This clone was detected many times. This chain joins TRBV6-2 or TRBV6-3 and TRBJ2-2, with a weak D call TRBD1 (5 bases). Trimming shortened V by 5 bases and J by 1 base, and 8 bases separated the two germline ends. The CDR3 loop spans 14 amino acids. CDR1 is MNHEY, CDR2 SVGEGT, per germline. The CDR3 loop reads CASSETENTGELFF. The CDR3 DNA is TGTGCCAGCAGTGAGACAGAGAACACCGGGGAGCTGTTTTTT.

This clone has only one observation. This sequence joins TRBV27 and TRBJ2-1; D remains unclear. The CDR3 is made up of 13 amino acids. The V end was cut by 3 bases, the J end by 4 bases, with 7 bases between. Germline loops: CDR1 MNHEY, CDR2 SMNVEV (reference sequence). The CDR3 loop reads CASSFPPYNEQFF. The CDR3 DNA sequence: TGTGCCAGCAGTTTCCCCCCGTACAATGAGCAGTTCTTC.

This chain joins TRBV27 and TRBJ1-2; maybe TRBD1 (6 bases). This CDR3 spans 14 amino acids. Germline lookup yields CDR1 MNHEY and CDR2 SMNVEV (reference sequence). V lost 4 bases and J 4 bases, leaving 13 bases between the germline ends. The DNA of the CDR3 is TGTGCCAGCAGTTCCACGACAGGATTCTATGGCTACACCTTC. Protein product: CASSSTTGFYGYTF.

This clone is labeled medium-sized. CDR3 region: CASSYRSTGELFF. Written as DNA, the CDR3 is TGTGCCAGCAGCTACAGGTCCACCGGGGAGCTGTTTTTT. The J gene is TRBJ2-2, the V gene TRBV7-3; perhaps TRBD1 as D (5 bases). CDR3 size: 13 residues. Germline V CDR1 and CDR2: SGHTA, FQGTGA. V was shortened by 4 bases and J by 4 bases, with 7 bases between the two germline ends.

The rearrangement uses TRBV10-3 and TRBJ1-6; the match to TRBD1 covers 9 bases. Unmatched junction bases numbered 3, after V lost 6 bases and J lost 3 bases. The length of the CDR3 is 15 residues. Germline V gene data show CDR1 as ENHRY and CDR2 as SYGVKD. The CDR3 region has the DNA TGTGCCATCAGCCCGGGACAGGGCTATAATTCACCCCTCCACTTT. This translates into CAISPGQGYNSPLHF.

V gene TRBV24-1 combines with J gene TRBJ2-4; tentative D call: TRBD1 (6 bases). The CDR3 extends over 14 amino acids. The ends were cut back, 3 bases at V and 8 bases at J, with 13 bases in the middle. Germline assignment: CDR1 KGHDR and CDR2 SFDVKD. The CDR3 bases are TGTGCCACCAGTGATCCGGACAGATTCGACATTCAGTACTTC. Translating it yields CATSDPDRFDIQYF.

The rearrangement uses TRBV4-3 and TRBJ1-1; TRBD1 agrees at 8 bases. CDR1 is LGHNA, CDR2 YSLEER, per germline. V lost 1 base and J lost 4; bases outside the gene matches: 8. CDR3 size: 16 residues. The CDR3 DNA follows: TGCGCCAGCAGCCAAGCCGTGGGACAGGTGGTCACTGAAGCTTTCTTT. This gives the protein CASSQAVGQVVTEAFF.

V usage is TRBV2 and J usage is TRBJ1-5, with no clear D. V was clipped by 4 bases and J by 2 bases, with 6 bases between them. The germline V gene has CDR1 SNHLY and CDR2 FYNNEI. The CDR3 is made up of 13 amino acids. CDR3 nucleotide sequence: TGTGCCAGCAGTGGTAGAGGCAATCAGCCCCAGCATTTT. This encodes CASSGRGNQPQHF.

This clone has a handful of counts. The J gene is TRBJ2-1, the V gene TRBV19, with D perhaps matching TRBD1 (6 bases). This CDR3 is 16 amino acids long. Looked up from germline, CDR1 is LNHDA and CDR2 is SQIVND (reference sequence). V shed 1 base and J shed 7 bases, with 17 bases lying between them. Here the CDR3 reads CASSIGFSGERNEQFF. Written as DNA, the CDR3 is TGTGCCAGTAGTATAGGGTTTTCAGGGGAGAGGAATGAGCAGTTCTTC. Full variable domain (missing parts from reference TRBV19 and TRBJ2-1): DGGITQSPKYLFRKEGQNVTLSCEQNLNHDAMYWYRQDPGQGLRLIYYSQIVNDFQKGDIAEGYSVSREKKESFPLTVTSAQKNPTAFYLCASSIGFSGERNEQFFGPGTRLTVL.

The CDR3 DNA is TGTGCCAGCAAAAATACAGGGGCCGGGGAGCTGTTTTTT. Residues: CASKNTGAGELFF. This sequence joins TRBV12-3 or TRBV12-4 and TRBJ2-2; TRBD1 aligns across 7 bases. The CDR3 is 13 amino acids. Unmatched junction bases numbered 5, after V lost 7 bases and J lost 6 bases.

V usage is TRBV11-3 and J usage is TRBJ1-1; a possible D gene is TRBD1 (5 bases). This CDR3 region has 15 residues. With 3 bases removed from V and 2 bases from J, the gap between germline ends came to 13 bases. Germline V gene data show CDR1 as SGHNT and CDR2 as YENEEA. CDR3 bases: TGTGCCAGCAGCTTGAAAAGCAGGGCTAACACTGAAGCTTTCTTT. Translated, it gives CASSLKSRANTEAFF.

This clone came up once. The chain carries TRBV5-1 and TRBJ2-3; 7 positions match TRBD2. The V segment lost 4 bases and the J segment 1 base; nucleotides outside the gene matches: 3. CDR1 SGHRS and CDR2 YFSETQ come from the germline V gene. This CDR3 has 14 residues. CDR3 amino acids: CASSTSGGTDTQYF. The CDR3 DNA sequence: TGCGCCAGCAGCACAAGCGGGGGCACAGATACGCAGTATTTT.